This T cell receptor (beta chain) was observed in a study of blood T cell repertoires in COVID-19. Per the study methods: For nucleated cells, counts were estimated from reference gene primer amplification. Repertoires were generated with immunoSEQ multiplex PCR, while TCRdb's copy carries only in-frame clones and drops some. V and J calls and clone size are copied from that table; D and trimming were computed from the DNA. The sample includes fewer than 200,000 clones, approximately 80% of them seen just once. CDR1 and CDR2 (germline): MNHEY, SMNVEV (reference sequence). The ends lost 5 bases at V and 9 bases at J; junction bases unmatched: 11. This CDR3 comprises 15 residues.

J is TRBJ2-1 and V is TRBV27; the match to TRBD2 covers 9 bases. The sequenced material came from PBMCs or T cells enriched from blood (not recorded which). This clonotype originated in a man aged 50-60 years who had recovered from COVID-19. Here the CDR3 reads CASSPGGGGASEQFF. CDR3 coding DNA: TGTGCCAGCAGTCCCGGGGGCGGGGGGGCAAGTGAGCAGTTCTTC.